This T cell receptor beta chain was recorded in a study of blood T cell repertoires in COVID-19. Enrollees, about 18 to 90 years old, lived in 20 to 25 US areas. Cohorts were determined from participant-reported clinical history. This CDR3 has 15 amino acids. Trimming left V 1 base short and J 1 base short, with 10 bases between. Germline lookup yields CDR1 SGHTA and CDR2 FQGNSA. Assay used: immunoSEQ multiplex PCR; TCRdb lists only in-frame clones, some missing. The data show some 230,000 clones, with around 85% seen just once and approximately 1.3% held by the top ten. V gene TRBV7-2 combines with J gene TRBJ1-2, with unresolved D. The sequence came from a woman in her 40s with acute COVID-19. The sequenced sample was PBMCs or T cells enriched from blood (not recorded which). The CDR3 sequence is CASSLDRVSNYGYTF. CDR3 nucleotides: TGTGCCAGCAGCTTAGATCGGGTCAGTAACTATGGCTACACCTTC.